Below, 13 T cell receptor beta chains from the same sample are listed, as sequenced in a study of cytomegalovirus exposure and HLA in healthy donors. Primers for the PCR totalled 60 Vbeta and 13 Jbeta. The protocol was immunoSEQ multiplex PCR, while the TCRdb copy is restricted to in-frame clones and leaves out a portion. Among 95,000 to 100,000 clones listed, roughly 80% were seen once. Material: PBMCs. These receptor sequences come from a man aged 35-49 years in good health and CMV-seropositive.

The chain joins TRBV5-1 to TRBJ2-7; 8 bases line up with TRBD1. The CDR3 contains 14 residues. Germline assignment: CDR1 SGHRS and CDR2 YFSETQ. J lost 4 bases, V lost 1 base, and 4 bases had no gene match. CDR3 protein: CASSLTRGPYEQYF. Written as DNA, the CDR3 is TGCGCCAGCAGCTTGACCAGGGGGCCGTACGAGCAGTACTTC.

The chain is built from TRBV28 and TRBJ2-7; weak D call: TRBD2 (5 bases). V lost 5 bases to trimming and J lost 2 bases, with 19 bases between them. Germline V CDR1 and CDR2: MDHEN, SYDVKM. This CDR3 comprises 16 residues. The DNA of the CDR3 is TGTGCCAGCAGTACCCTCCCGGGGTATGAGGCCTACGAGCAGTACTTC. It codes for CASSTLPGYEAYEQYF.

For this clone: Other DNA sequences of this sample code for an identical CDR3. The V gene is TRBV5-6, the J gene TRBJ1-2, with D tentatively TRBD1 (6 bases). Germline CDR1 and CDR2: SGHDT and YYEEEE. Trimming removed 0 bases from V and 0 bases from J, with 9 bases in between. CDR3 length: 15 residues. CDR3 loop: CASSLGQESNYGYTF. The CDR3 DNA sequence: TGTGCCAGCAGCTTGGGACAGGAGTCTAACTATGGCTACACCTTC.

V is TRBV5-1 and J is TRBJ1-2, with 9 bases aligning to TRBD1. Germline values: CDR1 SGHRS, CDR2 YFSETQ. CDR3 size: 15 residues. Trimming cost V 0 bases and J 4 bases; bases outside gene matches: 4. The CDR3 DNA reads as TGCGCCAGCAGCTTGGTGGGACAGGGAGTCTATGGCTACACCTTC. This translates into CASSLVGQGVYGYTF.

The rearrangement uses TRBV18 and TRBJ1-1; D perhaps matches TRBD1 (6 bases). The CDR3 is 12 amino acids. In germline, CDR1 is KGHSH, CDR2 LQKENI. V was shortened by 5 bases and J by 5 bases, with 9 bases between the two germline ends. The CDR3 bases are TGTGCCAGCTCAAATCAGGGGACTGAAGCTTTCTTT. This translates into CASSNQGTEAFF.

This clone has a single count. J is TRBJ2-1 and V is TRBV7-9; the D gene is possibly TRBD2 (5 bases). V was shortened by 4 bases and J by 10 bases, with 8 bases between the two germline ends. CDR3 length equals 11 residues. Looked up from germline, CDR1 is SEHNR and CDR2 is FQNEAQ (reference sequence). The CDR3 protein is CASSSEREQFF. The DNA of the CDR3 is TGTGCCAGCAGCTCTGAGCGGGAGCAGTTCTTC.

V usage is TRBV19 and J usage is TRBJ1-5; no reliable D call. The CDR3 sequence is 15 residues long. CDR1 LNHDA and CDR2 SQIVND come from the germline V gene (reference sequence). Trimming removed 1 base at V and 4 bases at J, with 11 bases between. DNA of the CDR3: TGTGCCAGTAGTATAGGCGCAGGTGGGAATCAGCCCCAGCATTTT. It is translated as CASSIGAGGNQPQHF.

The chain links TRBV4-2 to TRBJ2-7; TRBD2 matches 13 bases. The trim removed 0 bases at V and 4 bases at J, leaving 6 bases unmatched. The CDR3 loop spans 17 amino acids. CDR1 and CDR2 (germline): LGHNA, YNFKEQ. CDR3 nucleotide sequence: TGTGCCAGCAGCCAAGAATTGACTAGCGGGGGGTCATACGAGCAGTACTTC. Protein: CASSQELTSGGSYEQYF.

The chain recombines TRBV18 with TRBJ2-7, with 12 bases matching TRBD1. Unmatched junction bases numbered 6, after V lost 3 bases and J lost 6 bases. Germline V gene lookup returns CDR1 KGHSH and CDR2 LQKENI. CDR3 length equals 15 residues. The CDR3 DNA reads as TGTGCCAGCTCACCGGCCGGGACAGGGGGCGTCGAGCAGTACTTC. This sequence encodes CASSPAGTGGVEQYF.

This clone was seen a single time. This rearrangement joins TRBV28 to TRBJ1-1; weak D call: TRBD1 (5 bases). The V gene's germline CDR1 is MDHEN and CDR2 SYDVKM. Trimming removed 3 bases from V and 4 bases from J, with 18 bases in between. The CDR3 has 16 residues. The CDR3 loop reads CASSFTGLGEGTEAFF. Here the CDR3 DNA reads TGTGCCAGCAGTTTTACAGGCCTTGGGGAGGGCACTGAAGCTTTCTTT.

This clone was seen only once. The rearrangement links TRBV7-2 to TRBJ2-1; no reliable D call. The length of the CDR3 is 11 residues. Germline V gene data show CDR1 as SGHTA and CDR2 as FQGNSA. The V gene lost 4 bases and the J gene lost 7 bases, with 5 bases spanning the gap. The CDR3 sequence: CASSSLNEQFF. The DNA of the CDR3 is TGTGCCAGCAGCTCCCTTAATGAGCAGTTCTTC. The full variable domain, completed using reference TRBV7-2 and TRBJ2-1, is GAGVSQSPSNKVTEKGKDVELRCDPISGHTALYWYRQSLGQGLEFLIYFQGNSAPDKSGLPSDRFSAERTGGSVSTLTIQRTQQEDSAVYLCASSSLNEQFFGPGTRLTVL.

Relative to its sample, this clone is medium-sized. V is TRBV19 and J is TRBJ1-1; D gene uncertain. The CDR3 has 10 residues. The V gene's germline CDR1 is LNHDA and CDR2 SQIVND (reference sequence). Trimming took 6 bases from V and 6 from J, leaving 5 bases between them. CDR3 in amino acids: CASRAAEAFF. Written as DNA, the CDR3 is TGTGCCAGTAGGGCGGCTGAAGCTTTCTTT. The full variable domain, rest sourced from reference TRBV19 and TRBJ1-1, is DGGITQSPKYLFRKEGQNVTLSCEQNLNHDAMYWYRQDPGQGLRLIYYSQIVNDFQKGDIAEGYSVSREKKESFPLTVTSAQKNPTAFYLCASRAAEAFFGQGTRLTVV.

This rearrangement joins TRBV9 to TRBJ2-3; D might be TRBD2 (6 bases). V lost 4 bases, J lost 1 base, and 13 bases lay in between. Looked up from germline, CDR1 is SGDLS and CDR2 is YYNGEE. The CDR3 has 15 residues. The CDR3 is CASSPRDSRTDTQYF. The CDR3 nucleotides read TGTGCCAGCAGCCCCCGGGACTCCCGCACAGATACGCAGTATTTT.